Listed below are T cell receptor beta chains from one sample, sequenced in a study of OX40 agonist ivuxolimab in advanced cancers. Profiled with immunoSEQ multiplex PCR; TCRdb holds only in-frame clones, not every one. Seen here are roughly 70,000 clones, approximately 83% observed once, and the top ten hold roughly 0.58%. The sample here was CD4+ or CD8+ T cells sorted from blood, taken in a trial of the OX40 agonist ivuxolimab. The receptor set was obtained from an adult with an advanced solid tumor such as melanoma, head and neck, liver or kidney cancer. CDR3s include the opening cysteine and the closing phenylalanine or tryptophan. The D gene is left open where the match is weak. Clone size is not always given. Where it is, it says once, few, many or a class for expanded clones.

CDR3: CASSLEAIQPQHF; DNA: TGTGCCAGCAGCTTAGAGGCTATTCAGCCCCAGCATTTT; D: .; size: .; J: TRBJ1-5; V: TRBV7-2
CDR3: CASSYSWGARTEAFF; DNA: TGTGCCAGCAGTTACTCGTGGGGGGCGCGAACTGAAGCTTTCTTT; D: .; size: .; J: TRBJ1-1; V: TRBV6-5
CDR3: CASSLSRGRTEAFF; DNA: TGTGCCAGCAGCTTGTCACGGGGGAGAACTGAAGCTTTCTTT; D: .; size: .; J: TRBJ1-1; V: TRBV5-8
CDR3: CASSFRGRGDTQYF; DNA: TGTGCCAGCAGCTTTAGGGGGCGGGGAGATACGCAGTATTTT; D: .; size: .; J: TRBJ2-3; V: TRBV7-2
CDR3: CAWARGANTEAFF; DNA: TGTGCCTGGGCCCGGGGGGCGAACACTGAAGCTTTCTTT; D: .; size: .; J: TRBJ1-1; V: TRBV30
CDR3: CASSRDQQRNTEAFF; DNA: TGTGCCAGCTCACGCGACCAGCAGAGGAACACTGAAGCTTTCTTT; D: .; size: .; J: TRBJ1-1; V: TRBV18
CDR3: CAIRGTAFGDTEAFF; DNA: TGTGCCATCAGAGGGACGGCCTTCGGGGACACTGAAGCTTTCTTT; D: .; size: .; J: TRBJ1-1; V: TRBV10-3
CDR3: CASSTGTVNTGELFF; DNA: TGTGCCAGCAGCACCGGGACGGTGAACACCGGGGAGCTGTTTTTT; D: .; size: .; J: TRBJ2-2; V: TRBV7-9
CDR3: CASSFSEGYEQYF; DNA: TGTGCCAGCAGCTTCTCGGAGGGATACGAGCAGTACTTC; D: .; size: once; J: TRBJ2-7; V: TRBV7-3
CDR3: CATSPGQGSGELFF; DNA: TGTGCCACATCCCCGGGACAGGGATCCGGGGAGCTGTTTTTT; D: TRBD1; size: .; J: TRBJ2-2; V: TRBV6-5
CDR3: CASSLVGQGTYEQYF; DNA: TGTGCCAGCAGCTTAGTGGGACAGGGGACCTACGAGCAGTACTTC; D: TRBD1; size: .; J: TRBJ2-7; V: TRBV7-9
CDR3: CASPGSQGKEAYEQYF; DNA: TGTGCCAGCCCGGGCAGTCAGGGGAAAGAGGCCTACGAGCAGTACTTC; D: .; size: .; J: TRBJ2-7; V: TRBV9
CDR3: CASSHPNQGTTEAFF; DNA: TGTGCCAGCAGCCACCCTAACCAGGGGACTACTGAAGCTTTCTTT; D: .; size: .; J: TRBJ1-1; V: TRBV6-5
CDR3: CASNQRGGSSSYNEQFF; DNA: TGTGCCAGCAACCAAAGAGGGGGGTCGAGCTCCTACAATGAGCAGTTCTTC; D: .; size: .; J: TRBJ2-1; V: TRBV7-8
CDR3: CASTERPGANEKLFF; DNA: TGTGCCAGTACGGAAAGACCTGGGGCTAATGAAAAACTGTTTTTT; D: .; size: .; J: TRBJ1-4; V: TRBV19
CDR3: CASSTYESGSGETQYF; DNA: TGTGCCAGCTCAACCTACGAGAGCGGGAGTGGGGAGACCCAGTACTTC; D: TRBD2; size: .; J: TRBJ2-5; V: TRBV18
CDR3: CASSRQGVAKNIQYF; DNA: TGTGCCAGCAGCAGACAGGGGGTGGCCAAAAACATTCAGTACTTC; D: TRBD1; size: .; J: TRBJ2-4; V: TRBV6-1
CDR3: CASTLQGQSRVTGELFF; DNA: TGTGCCAGCACCTTACAGGGCCAATCGAGGGTCACCGGGGAGCTGTTTTTT; D: .; size: once; J: TRBJ2-2; V: TRBV7-9
CDR3: CASSRTSDSTDTQYF; DNA: TGTGCCAGCAGCCGGACTAGCGATAGCACAGATACGCAGTATTTT; D: TRBD2; size: .; J: TRBJ2-3; V: TRBV14
CDR3: CASSLNTGAGNTIYF; DNA: TGCGCCAGCAGCTTGAATACAGGGGCTGGAAACACCATATATTTT; D: TRBD1; size: .; J: TRBJ1-3; V: TRBV5-1
CDR3: CASSLEQGNAGNTIYF; DNA: TGTGCCAGCAGCTTAGAACAGGGAAATGCTGGAAACACCATATATTTT; D: .; size: .; J: TRBJ1-3; V: TRBV7-2
CDR3: CASRSTGSGDTQYF; DNA: TGTGCCAGCCGGTCGACAGGGTCAGGGGATACGCAGTATTTT; D: TRBD1; size: .; J: TRBJ2-3; V: TRBV6-1
CDR3: CASSGRWDRSLKHTGELFF; DNA: TGTGCCAGCAGCGGGCGGTGGGACAGGTCCCTTAAGCACACCGGGGAGCTGTTTTTT; D: TRBD1; size: once; J: TRBJ2-2; V: TRBV11-3
CDR3: CASSPGYNTEAFF; DNA: TGTGCCAGCTCACCGGGATACAACACTGAAGCTTTCTTT; D: .; size: once; J: TRBJ1-1; V: TRBV18
CDR3: CASRWGNTEAFF; DNA: TGTGCCAGCCGTTGGGGGAACACTGAAGCTTTCTTT; D: .; size: .; J: TRBJ1-1; V: TRBV6-5
CDR3: CATGRTSGNTIYF; DNA: TGTGCCACGGGGCGGACTTCTGGAAACACCATATATTTT; D: .; size: .; J: TRBJ1-3; V: TRBV6-6
CDR3: CASSSGLAFFDEQFF; DNA: TGTGCCAGCAGTTCGGGACTAGCATTCTTCGATGAGCAGTTCTTC; D: TRBD2; size: once; J: TRBJ2-1; V: TRBV2
CDR3: CASSLTGAYNEQFF; DNA: TGTGCCAGCAGTTTAACGGGGGCCTACAATGAGCAGTTCTTC; D: .; size: .; J: TRBJ2-1; V: TRBV28
CDR3: CASSLGLAGGSYNEQFF; DNA: TGCGCCAGCAGCTTGGGACTAGCGGGGGGCTCCTACAATGAGCAGTTCTTC; D: TRBD2; size: .; J: TRBJ2-1; V: TRBV5-1
CDR3: CATSRLLSYEQYF; DNA: TGTGCCACCAGCAGACTCCTTTCCTACGAGCAGTACTTC; D: .; size: .; J: TRBJ2-7; V: TRBV15
CDR3: CASSLDRGDTEAFF; DNA: TGTGCCAGCAGCCTTGACAGGGGGGACACTGAAGCTTTCTTT; D: TRBD1; size: .; J: TRBJ1-1; V: TRBV7-2
CDR3: CASSLRGEAFF; DNA: TGTGCCAGCAGTTTGCGGGGTGAAGCTTTCTTT; D: .; size: .; J: TRBJ1-1; V: TRBV6-5
CDR3: CASSLSTENRNYGYTF; DNA: TGTGCCAGCAGCTTGTCGACGGAAAATCGTAACTATGGCTACACCTTC; D: .; size: .; J: TRBJ1-2; V: TRBV5-6
CDR3: CASSIGASYNSPLHF; DNA: TGTGCCAGTAGTATAGGGGCCTCCTATAATTCACCCCTCCACTTT; D: .; size: .; J: TRBJ1-6; V: TRBV19
CDR3: CASRSFAGNTIYF; DNA: TGTGCCAGCAGGAGCTTTGCCGGAAACACCATATATTTT; D: .; size: .; J: TRBJ1-3; V: TRBV6-6
CDR3: CASSVQPPGLGYEQYF; DNA: TGTGCCAGCAGCGTACAGCCTCCCGGTCTGGGTTACGAGCAGTACTTC; D: .; size: .; J: TRBJ2-7; V: TRBV7-9
CDR3: CASSSDRVRNQPQHF; DNA: TGTGCCAGCAGCTCAGACAGGGTTCGCAATCAGCCCCAGCATTTT; D: TRBD1; size: .; J: TRBJ1-5; V: TRBV7-9
CDR3: CASSSYNRGTEAFF; DNA: TGTGCCAGCAGCTCTTATAACAGGGGCACTGAAGCTTTCTTT; D: TRBD1; size: .; J: TRBJ1-1; V: TRBV5-6
CDR3: CASSPSGQGLDEAFF; DNA: TGTGCCAGCTCACCCTCGGGACAGGGGCTCGATGAAGCTTTCTTT; D: TRBD1; size: .; J: TRBJ1-1; V: TRBV18
CDR3: CASRPGGGSYGYTF; DNA: TGTGCCAGCAGACCTGGCGGAGGCTCTTATGGCTACACCTTC; D: .; size: .; J: TRBJ1-2; V: TRBV2
CDR3: CASSPPLISEQYF; DNA: TGTGCCAGCTCACCACCGCTTATAAGCGAGCAGTACTTC; D: .; size: .; J: TRBJ2-7; V: TRBV18